The 10 T cell receptor beta chains below come from one sample, sequenced in a study of tumor-infiltrating lymphocytes in primary liver carcinoma. Total RNA (approximately 500 ng) served as template for TCR beta cDNA synthesis primed by a constant-region primer. Modified slightly, ARM-PCR produced TCR beta libraries over three nested multiplex PCR rounds. The first two PCR rounds, roughly 10 cycles each, used TRBV1-TRBV30 forward primers and a C-beta reverse primer. TCRdb re-called the multiplex PCR reads with MiXCR, one entry per CDR3 protein. The sample has fewer than 350,000 distinct CDR3 sequences; about 60% are singletons. Unsorted whole blood yielded blood RNA, and germline DNA was extracted as well. The specimen was peripheral blood. These receptor sequences come from a man between 40 and 49 years old with primary liver carcinoma and hepatitis B virus infection.

A word on this clonotype: This sequence may be a read error, since a much larger clone differs from it by one base. The DNA is left out, because the CDR3 cannot be placed on it with certainty; the CDR3 is given as TCRdb lists it. The chain couples TRBV6-2 or TRBV6-3 to TRBJ1-1; TRBD1, the table's D call, lacks a check against the DNA. The CDR3 length equals 14 residues, ends included. Germline lookup yields CDR1 MNHEY and CDR2 SVGEGT. CDR3 residues: CASTFGTGNTEALF.

Of note for this clonotype: This sequence may be a read error, since a much larger clone differs from it by one base. The CDR3 DNA is TGTACCAGCAGTTACTCGACGCTAGCGGGAGTTGATACGCAGTATTTT. Its translation: CTSSYSTLAGVDTQYF. The genes are TRBV6-5 and TRBJ2-3, with 10 nucleotides matching TRBD2. Germline V lookup: CDR1 MNHEY, CDR2 SVGAGI. This CDR3 contains 16 residues.

This clonotype came up many times. The chain carries TRBV6-5 and TRBJ2-7; 7 bases are shared with TRBD1. This CDR3 is 14 amino acids long. CDR1 MNHEY and CDR2 SVGAGI come from the germline V gene. The junction had 5 bases not matched to a gene; V was cut back by 6 bases and J by 0 bases. The CDR3 DNA sequence: TGTGCCAGCAGACCGACAGGGACCTCCTACGAGCAGTACTTC. Amino acid sequence: CASRPTGTSYEQYF.

As to this clonotype: It may be a read error: a sequence one base away is much more abundant. This rearrangement joins TRBV6-2 or TRBV6-3 to TRBJ2-1, with 9 bases aligning to TRBD2. Looked up from germline, CDR1 is MNHEY and CDR2 is SVGEGT. The CDR3 spans 15 residues. With 1 base clipped from V and 9 bases from J, the junction kept 7 bases outside the gene matches. The DNA for the CDR3 is TGTGCCAGCAGTTACTTGACTAGCGGTCGGGTTGAGCAGTTCTTC. This codes for CASSYLTSGRVEQFF.

This clonotype was recorded a few times. The chain has TRBV5-1 and TRBJ2-7, with a tentative D call TRBD2 (6 bases). The V and J ends lost 7 bases and 6 bases respectively, with 20 bases between them. Germline V CDR1 and CDR2: SGHRS, YFSETQ. CDR3 length equals 14 residues. CDR3 protein: CASGTGIPGGEQYF. In nucleotides, the CDR3 is TGCGCCAGCGGCACAGGAATTCCCGGGGGCGAGCAGTACTTC.

Details on this clonotype: The CDR3 ends on some other residue instead of the conserved phenylalanine or tryptophan, so this is likely a read error. Because the CDR3's place on the DNA is in doubt, the DNA is left out and the CDR3 is given as listed by TCRdb. V and J are TRBV10-3 and TRBJ2-7; the DNA was not used to check the table's D call, TRBD1. The CDR3 spans 15 amino acids, including both terminal residues. Germline lookup yields CDR1 ENHRY and CDR2 SYGVKD. The CDR3 reads CAISDDSHQPYEHYL.

This clonotype was seen more than once but under ten times. A much larger clone is a single base away; this may be a read error. The V gene is TRBV6-5, the J gene TRBJ1-3; no clear D. V was clipped by 2 bases and J by 8 bases, with 10 bases between them. CDR3 length: 13 amino acids. Germline-derived CDR1 and CDR2 are MNHEY and SVGAGI. The CDR3 DNA is TGTGCCAGCAGTTACCCAGGCAGCGACACCATATATTTT. Its translation: CASSYPGSDTIYF.

Notes on this clonotype: A much bigger clone sits one base away, suggesting this may be a read error. This chain connects TRBV28 to TRBJ1-2; D is possibly TRBD1 (6 bases). The germline V and J ends were trimmed by 7 bases and 5 bases, with 14 bases remaining between them. Germline V CDR1 and CDR2: MDHEN, SYDVKM. The CDR3 totals 13 residues. The CDR3 spells CASKEQGWYGYTF. In DNA form, the CDR3 reads TGTGCCAGCAAGGAACAGGGATGGTATGGCTACACCTTC.

This clonotype was counted many times. This chain links TRBV6-1 with TRBJ2-7; no clear D gene. CDR1 and CDR2 from the germline V gene are MNHNS and SASEGT. The V end lost 3 bases, the J end lost 3 bases, and 9 bases lay between the germline ends. The CDR3 has 13 residues. The CDR3, as DNA: TGTGCCAGCAGTGAGTACCGGGTCTACGAGCAGTACTTC. This codes for CASSEYRVYEQYF.

This clonotype was recorded at least ten times. The chain carries TRBV12-3 or TRBV12-4 and TRBJ2-1; TRBD1 might be the D (6 bases). V lost 7 bases, J lost 5 bases, and 18 bases lay in between. CDR3 length equals 15 residues. The CDR3 DNA is TGTGCCAGCACAACCCCCTCCCCAGGGGACAATGAGCAGTTCTTC. Protein: CASTTPSPGDNEQFF.